What follows describes a single T cell receptor (beta chain). CDR1 GTSNPN and CDR2 SVGIG come from the germline V gene (reference sequence). The CDR3 totals 11 residues. With 2 bases removed from V and 10 bases from J, the gap between germline ends came to 9 bases. The data originate from a study of blood T cell repertoires in COVID-19. Study-wide context: Samples of COVID-19 (acute and convalescent) were obtained from the United States, Italy and Spain. PBMCs, B-cell-depleted T cells, or T cells provided the cDNA or gDNA that made up the material.

Original processing methods: Amplification with reference gene primers provided the estimates of nucleated cell counts. Using immunoSEQ multiplex PCR, the repertoire was profiled, and TCRdb retains in-frame clones only, with some absent. V and J calls and clone size are given by that table; D and trimming were obtained from the DNA. Counted here are over 200,000 clones, 75% to 85% occurring once; the ten biggest clones make up around 2.4%. The origin of this receptor is a man in his forties who had recovered from COVID-19. Sequenced: peripheral blood. The rearrangement joins TRBV30 to TRBJ2-1, with D uncertain. In nucleotides, the CDR3 is TGTGCCTGGAGTACGCGGAGCGAGCAGTTCTTC. Encoded protein: CAWSTRSEQFF.